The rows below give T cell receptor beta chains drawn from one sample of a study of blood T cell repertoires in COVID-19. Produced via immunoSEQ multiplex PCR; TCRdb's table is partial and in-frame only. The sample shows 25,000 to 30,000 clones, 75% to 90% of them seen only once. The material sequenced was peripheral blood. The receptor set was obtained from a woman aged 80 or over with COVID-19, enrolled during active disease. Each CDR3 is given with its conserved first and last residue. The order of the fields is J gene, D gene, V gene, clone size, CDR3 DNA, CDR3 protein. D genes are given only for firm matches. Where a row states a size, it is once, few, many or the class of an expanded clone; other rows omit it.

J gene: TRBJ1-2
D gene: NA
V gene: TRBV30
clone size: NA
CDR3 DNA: TGTGCCTGGGCGGGGAATGGCTACACCTTC
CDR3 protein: CAWAGNGYTF

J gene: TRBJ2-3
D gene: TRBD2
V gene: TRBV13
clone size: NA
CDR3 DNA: TGTGCCAGCAGCTTATTCGGGGGGGAATCGGATACGCAGTATTTT
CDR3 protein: CASSLFGGESDTQYF

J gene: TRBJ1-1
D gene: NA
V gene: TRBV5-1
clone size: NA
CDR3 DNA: TGCGCCAGCAGCTTGGAACACCCGGGGACTGAAGCTTTCTTT
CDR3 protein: CASSLEHPGTEAFF

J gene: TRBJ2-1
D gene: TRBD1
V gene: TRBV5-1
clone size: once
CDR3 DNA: TGCGCCAGCAGCTTGGTCGCGACAGGGGCATTCAATGAGCAGTTCTTC
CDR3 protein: CASSLVATGAFNEQFF

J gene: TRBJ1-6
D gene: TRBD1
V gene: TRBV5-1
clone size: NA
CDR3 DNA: TGCGCCAGCAGCTCGGGGACAGGGGAATCACCCCTCCACTTT
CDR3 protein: CASSSGTGESPLHF

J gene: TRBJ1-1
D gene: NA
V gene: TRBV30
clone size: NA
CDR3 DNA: TGTGCCTGCTTCAGAAACCTGAACACTGAAGCTTTCTTT
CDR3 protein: CACFRNLNTEAFF

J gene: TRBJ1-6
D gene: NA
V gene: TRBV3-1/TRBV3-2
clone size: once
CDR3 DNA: TGTGCCAGCAGCCGATTCCGGGACACCAATTCACCCCTCCACTTT
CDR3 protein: CASSRFRDTNSPLHF

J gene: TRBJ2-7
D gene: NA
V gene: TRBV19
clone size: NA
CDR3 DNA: TGTGCCAGTAGTATTTCTACCAGAGGGACCTACGAGCAGTACTTC
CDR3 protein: CASSISTRGTYEQYF

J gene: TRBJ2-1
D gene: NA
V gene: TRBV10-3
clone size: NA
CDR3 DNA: TGTGCCATCAGTCCTACAGATCTCAATGAGCAGTTCTTC
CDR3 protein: CAISPTDLNEQFF

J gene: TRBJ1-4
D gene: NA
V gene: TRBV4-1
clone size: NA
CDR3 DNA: TGCGCCAGCAGCCAAGTACTTTATAATGAAAAACTGTTTTTT
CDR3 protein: CASSQVLYNEKLFF

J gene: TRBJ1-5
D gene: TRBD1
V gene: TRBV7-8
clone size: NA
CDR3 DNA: TGTGCCAGCAGCGACGGACAGGGGAATCAGCCCCAGCATTTT
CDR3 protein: CASSDGQGNQPQHF

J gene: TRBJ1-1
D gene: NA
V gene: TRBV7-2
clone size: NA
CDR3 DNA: TGTGCCAGCAGCTTAGTCGGCGGATTCTACACTGAAGCTTTCTTT
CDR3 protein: CASSLVGGFYTEAFF

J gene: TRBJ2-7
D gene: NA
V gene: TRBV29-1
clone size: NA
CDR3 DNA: TGCAGCGGGTCAACAGGGTTGGGAGAGCAGTACTTC
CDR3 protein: CSGSTGLGEQYF

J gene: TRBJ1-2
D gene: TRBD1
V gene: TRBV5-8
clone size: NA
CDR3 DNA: TGTGCCAGCAGCTTGGGACAGGGGTACTATGGCTACACCTTC
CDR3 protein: CASSLGQGYYGYTF

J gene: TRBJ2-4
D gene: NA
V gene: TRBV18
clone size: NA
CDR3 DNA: TGTGCCAGCTCACCGATCGGGAGTAGGCTAGCCAAAAACATTCAGTACTTC
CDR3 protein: CASSPIGSRLAKNIQYF

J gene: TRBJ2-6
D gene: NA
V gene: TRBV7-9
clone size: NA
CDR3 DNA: TGTGCCAGCCCCCCACTGGACTCCTCCTCTGGGGCCAACGTCCTGACTTTC
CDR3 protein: CASPPLDSSSGANVLTF

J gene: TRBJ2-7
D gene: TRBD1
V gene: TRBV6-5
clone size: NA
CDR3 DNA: TGTGCCAGCAGACAGGGGGCCTCCTACGAGCAGTACTTC
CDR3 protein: CASRQGASYEQYF